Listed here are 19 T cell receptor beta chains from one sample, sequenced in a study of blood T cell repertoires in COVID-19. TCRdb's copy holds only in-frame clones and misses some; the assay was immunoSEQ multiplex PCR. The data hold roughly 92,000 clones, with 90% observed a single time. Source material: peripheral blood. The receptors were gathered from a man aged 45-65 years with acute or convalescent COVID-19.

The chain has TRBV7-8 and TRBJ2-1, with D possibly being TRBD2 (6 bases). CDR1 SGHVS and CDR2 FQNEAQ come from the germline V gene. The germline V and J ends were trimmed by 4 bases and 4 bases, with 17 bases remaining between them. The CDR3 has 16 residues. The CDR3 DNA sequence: TGTGCCAGCAGCTCCCCCTTAGCGGCCGTTTACAATGAGCAGTTCTTC. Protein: CASSSPLAAVYNEQFF.

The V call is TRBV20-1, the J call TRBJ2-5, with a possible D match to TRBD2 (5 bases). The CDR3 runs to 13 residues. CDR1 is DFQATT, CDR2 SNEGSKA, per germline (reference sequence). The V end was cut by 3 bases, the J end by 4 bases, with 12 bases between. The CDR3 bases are TGCAGTGCTAGTCCACTAGTCAGAGAGACCCAGTACTTC. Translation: CSASPLVRETQYF.

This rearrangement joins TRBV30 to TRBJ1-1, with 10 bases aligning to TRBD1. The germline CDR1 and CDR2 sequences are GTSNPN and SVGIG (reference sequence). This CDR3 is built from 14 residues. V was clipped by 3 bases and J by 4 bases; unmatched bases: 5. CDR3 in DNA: TGTGCCTGGAGCCGGGACAGGGGCAGCACTGAAGCTTTCTTT. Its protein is CAWSRDRGSTEAFF.

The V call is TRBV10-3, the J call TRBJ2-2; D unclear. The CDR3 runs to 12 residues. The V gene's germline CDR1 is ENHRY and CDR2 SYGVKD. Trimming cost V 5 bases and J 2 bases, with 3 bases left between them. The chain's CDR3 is CAISPNTGELFF. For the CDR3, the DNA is TGTGCCATCAGTCCAAACACCGGGGAGCTGTTTTTT.

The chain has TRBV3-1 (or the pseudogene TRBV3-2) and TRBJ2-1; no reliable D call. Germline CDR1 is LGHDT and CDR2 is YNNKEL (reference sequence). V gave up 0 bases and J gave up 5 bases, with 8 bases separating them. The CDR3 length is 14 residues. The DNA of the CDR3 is TGTGCCAGCAGCCAAGATCGGAGCAACAATGAGCAGTTCTTC. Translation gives CASSQDRSNNEQFF.

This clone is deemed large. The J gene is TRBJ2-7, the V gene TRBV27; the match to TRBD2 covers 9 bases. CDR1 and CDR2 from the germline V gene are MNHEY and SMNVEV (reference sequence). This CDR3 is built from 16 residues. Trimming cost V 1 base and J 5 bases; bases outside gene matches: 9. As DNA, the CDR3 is TGTGCCAGCAGTTTATGGGCGGGAGGGCCAAGAAACGAGCAGTACTTC. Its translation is CASSLWAGGPRNEQYF.

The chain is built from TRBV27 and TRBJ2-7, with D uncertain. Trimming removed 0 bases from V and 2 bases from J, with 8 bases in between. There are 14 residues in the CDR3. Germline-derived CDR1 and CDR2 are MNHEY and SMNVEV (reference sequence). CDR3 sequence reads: CASSLSSVPYEQYF. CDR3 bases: TGTGCCAGCAGTTTATCCTCAGTTCCCTACGAGCAGTACTTC.

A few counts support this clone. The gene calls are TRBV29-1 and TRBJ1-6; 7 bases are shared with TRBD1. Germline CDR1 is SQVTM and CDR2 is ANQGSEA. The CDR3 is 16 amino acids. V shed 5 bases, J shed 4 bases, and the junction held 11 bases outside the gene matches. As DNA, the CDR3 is TGCAGCGTTCCACGAGGGGGCCATCCTTATAATTCACCCCTCCACTTT. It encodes CSVPRGGHPYNSPLHF.

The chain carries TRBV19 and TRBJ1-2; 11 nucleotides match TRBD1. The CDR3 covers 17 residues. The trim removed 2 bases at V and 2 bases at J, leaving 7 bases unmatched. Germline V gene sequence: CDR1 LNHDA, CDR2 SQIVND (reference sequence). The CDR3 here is CASSINARDRGNYGYTF. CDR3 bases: TGTGCCAGTAGTATAAATGCACGGGACAGGGGGAACTATGGCTACACCTTC.

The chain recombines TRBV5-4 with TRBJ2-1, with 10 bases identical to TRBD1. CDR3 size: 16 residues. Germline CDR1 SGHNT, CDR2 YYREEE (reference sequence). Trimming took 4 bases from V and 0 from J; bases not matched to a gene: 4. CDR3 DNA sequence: TGTGCCAGCAGCGGGGACAGGGGTGGCTCCTACAATGAGCAGTTCTTC. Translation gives CASSGDRGGSYNEQFF.

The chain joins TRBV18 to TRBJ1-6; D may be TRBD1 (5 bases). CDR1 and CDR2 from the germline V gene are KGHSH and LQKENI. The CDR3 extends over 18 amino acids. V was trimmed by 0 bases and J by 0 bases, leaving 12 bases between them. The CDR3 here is CASSPPSGESSYNSPLHF. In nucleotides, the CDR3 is TGTGCCAGCTCACCACCGTCGGGGGAAAGCTCCTATAATTCACCCCTCCACTTT.

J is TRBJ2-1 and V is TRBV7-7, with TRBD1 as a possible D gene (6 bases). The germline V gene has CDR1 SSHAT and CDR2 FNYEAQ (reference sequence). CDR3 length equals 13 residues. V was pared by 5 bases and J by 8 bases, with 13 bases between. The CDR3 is CASSVGGADEQFF. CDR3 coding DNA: TGTGCCAGCAGCGTAGGGGGAGCGGATGAGCAGTTCTTC.

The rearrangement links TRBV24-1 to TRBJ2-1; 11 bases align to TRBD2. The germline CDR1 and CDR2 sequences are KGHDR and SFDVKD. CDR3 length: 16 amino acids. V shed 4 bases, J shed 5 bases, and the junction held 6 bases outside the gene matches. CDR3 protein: CATSEPSGRNHNEQFF. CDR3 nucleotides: TGTGCCACCAGTGAGCCTAGCGGGAGGAACCACAATGAGCAGTTCTTC.

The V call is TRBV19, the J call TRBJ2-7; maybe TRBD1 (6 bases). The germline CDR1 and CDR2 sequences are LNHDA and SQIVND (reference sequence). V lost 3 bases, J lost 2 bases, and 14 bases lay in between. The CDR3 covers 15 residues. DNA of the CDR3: TGTGCCAGTAGTATCGGAACAGGGAAGCCCTACGAGCAGTACTTC. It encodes CASSIGTGKPYEQYF.

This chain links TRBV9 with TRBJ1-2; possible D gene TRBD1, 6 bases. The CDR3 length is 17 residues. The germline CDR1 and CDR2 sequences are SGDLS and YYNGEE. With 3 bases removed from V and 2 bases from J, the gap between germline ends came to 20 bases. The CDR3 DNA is TGTGCCAGCAGCGCTCCAACAGGGAAACACTGGAACTATGGCTACACCTTC. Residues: CASSAPTGKHWNYGYTF.

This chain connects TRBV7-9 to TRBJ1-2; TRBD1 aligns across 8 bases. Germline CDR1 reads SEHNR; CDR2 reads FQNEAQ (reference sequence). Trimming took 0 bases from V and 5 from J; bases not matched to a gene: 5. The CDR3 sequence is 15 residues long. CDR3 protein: CASSLADRVKYGYTF. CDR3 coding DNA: TGTGCCAGCAGCTTAGCGGACAGGGTAAAATATGGCTACACCTTC.

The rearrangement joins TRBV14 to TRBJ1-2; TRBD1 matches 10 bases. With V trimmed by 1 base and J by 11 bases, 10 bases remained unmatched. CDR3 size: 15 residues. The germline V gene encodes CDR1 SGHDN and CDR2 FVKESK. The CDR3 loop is CASSQAGTGAPWYTF. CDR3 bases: TGTGCCAGCAGCCAAGCCGGGACAGGGGCCCCTTGGTACACCTTC.

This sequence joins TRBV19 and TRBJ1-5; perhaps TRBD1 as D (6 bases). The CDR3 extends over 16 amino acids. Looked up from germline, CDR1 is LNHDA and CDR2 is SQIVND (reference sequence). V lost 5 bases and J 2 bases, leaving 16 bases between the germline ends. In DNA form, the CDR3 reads TGTGCCAGTAGTCCGCGACAGGTGAGCGGCAATCAGCCCCAGCATTTT. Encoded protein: CASSPRQVSGNQPQHF.

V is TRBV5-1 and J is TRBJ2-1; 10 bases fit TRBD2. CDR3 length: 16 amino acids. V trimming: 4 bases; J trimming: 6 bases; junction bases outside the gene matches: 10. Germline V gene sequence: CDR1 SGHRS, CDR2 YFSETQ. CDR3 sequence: CASSQSAGGPGNEQFF. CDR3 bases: TGCGCCAGCAGCCAGTCAGCGGGAGGGCCGGGCAATGAGCAGTTCTTC.